This T cell receptor beta chain was captured in a study of shared clonotypes between healthy human individuals. Study in general: Three plates each covered CD4 naive and memory; CD8 naive two, CD8 memory one.

On this clone: Antigen specificity is unknown.

Study results and limitations: Represented diversity, genetic and exposure-history alike, was limited by few donors. When naive CD4 clonotypes were compared across several donors, approximately 4.9% were shared.

Those who donated were healthy HIV-negative adults, with no recent acute infections or vaccinations reported. Some clones are missing from TCRdb's copy, which holds only in-frame ones; the method was immunoSEQ multiplex PCR. The profile shows about 1.1 million clones, approximately 80% of them singletons. Material for sequencing was memory CD4+ T cells from PBMCs. Subset meaning: CD45RA-negative fraction. The sequence was collected from a man aged 18 to 35 in good health. Some clones in this sample may be carry-over from other donors' samples.

In nucleotides, the CDR3 is TGTGCCAGCACCGTCCGACAGCGAACCAATGGCTACACCTTC. Translated: CASTVRQRTNGYTF. The V gene is TRBV2, the J gene TRBJ1-2; D perhaps matches TRBD1 (5 bases). CDR1 SNHLY and CDR2 FYNNEI come from the germline V gene. Trimming left V 7 bases short and J 6 bases short, with 18 bases between. This CDR3 has 14 amino acids. The full variable domain, with the rest looked up from reference TRBV2 and TRBJ1-2, is EPEVTQTPSHQVTQMGQEVILRCVPISNHLYFYWYRQILGQKVEFLVSFYNNEISEKSEIFDDQFSVERPDGSNFTLKIRSTKLEDSAMYFCASTVRQRTNGYTFGSGTRLTVV.